The 2 T cell receptor beta chains presented below share a single source sample, sequenced in a study of tumor and adjacent non-tumor tissue in lung cancer. The template was RNA from unsorted bulk tissue. Three rounds of nested PCR, following a modified ARM-PCR protocol, produced the TCRbeta library. TCRdb recomputed calls from the multiplex PCR reads with MiXCR, one row per CDR3 protein. The profile shows approximately 70,000 distinct CDR3 sequences, around 73% of them singletons. Source material: lung tumor tissue. All receptors come from a man aged 55-75 years with non-small cell lung cancer.

This clonotype has ten or more counts. The chain joins TRBV20-1 to TRBJ2-3, with TRBD2 identical over 8 bases. Germline V gene lookup returns CDR1 DFQATT and CDR2 SNEGSKA (reference sequence). The V segment lost 6 bases and the J segment 1 base; nucleotides outside the gene matches: 9. The CDR3 runs 15 residues. The CDR3: CSASSPAGGTDTQYF. The CDR3 DNA follows: TGCAGTGCCTCCTCTCCAGCGGGAGGCACAGATACGCAGTATTTT.

Concerning this clonotype itself: The junction departs from the called germline gene at one end, perhaps through a read error. The chain joins TRBV6-5 to TRBJ1-2; D is perhaps TRBD1 (5 bases). The CDR3 has 14 amino acids. Germline V gives CDR1 MNHEY, CDR2 SVGAGI. The CDR3 protein is CASRPNRPNYGYSF. The CDR3 DNA sequence: TGTGCCAGCCGGCCCAACAGGCCTAACTATGGCTACAGCTTC.